Listed below are T cell receptor beta chains from one sample, sequenced in a study of human T cells and chemical hapten exposure. TCRdb reanalysed the RACE reads using MiXCR and keeps one entry per CDR3 protein. The table has 75,000 to 100,000 distinct CDR3 sequences, 9.3% seen once. Sequenced material: whole blood, taken in connection with sensitization to the hapten diphenylcyclopropenone (DPC). These receptors were collected from a woman aged 40 to 50 with alopecia areata. Some clones in this sample may be carry-over from other donors' samples. The CDR3 runs from the conserved cysteine through the conserved F or W. The D gene is left open where the match is weak. Size values are once, few and many counts, or a class for expanded clones, and some rows have none.

v_gene: TRBV9
d_gene: NA
abundance: few
j_gene: TRBJ2-5
CDR3nt: TGTGCCAGCAGCGCCTCCGGGACATCATCGACCCAGTACTTC
CDR3aa: CASSASGTSSTQYF

v_gene: TRBV28
d_gene: TRBD1
abundance: NA
j_gene: TRBJ2-1
CDR3nt: TGTGCCAGCAGTGGGCAGACAGGGGGTGAGCAGTTCTTC
CDR3aa: CASSGQTGGEQFF

v_gene: TRBV29-1
d_gene: NA
abundance: few
j_gene: TRBJ2-4
CDR3nt: TGCAGCGCAAGGGAGGAGAGAAACATTCAGTACTTC
CDR3aa: CSAREERNIQYF

v_gene: TRBV20-1
d_gene: TRBD1
abundance: many
j_gene: TRBJ2-3
CDR3nt: TGCAGTGCTAGAGATAGGGGGCGCGGAGATACGCAGTATTTT
CDR3aa: CSARDRGRGDTQYF

v_gene: TRBV12-3/TRBV12-4
d_gene: NA
abundance: few
j_gene: TRBJ2-5
CDR3nt: TGTGCCAGCAGTTTTAGTCCGCAGCAGACCCAGTACTTC
CDR3aa: CASSFSPQQTQYF

v_gene: TRBV18
d_gene: NA
abundance: few
j_gene: TRBJ1-5
CDR3nt: TGTGCCAGCTCGCCTCAGAGGGGCAATCAGCCCCAGCATTTT
CDR3aa: CASSPQRGNQPQHF

v_gene: TRBV6-6
d_gene: NA
abundance: many
j_gene: TRBJ2-6
CDR3nt: TGTGCCAGCAGTTACAAGGGCTCTGGGGCCAACGTCCTGACTTTC
CDR3aa: CASSYKGSGANVLTF

v_gene: TRBV11-2
d_gene: TRBD2
abundance: few
j_gene: TRBJ2-2
CDR3nt: TGTGCCAGCAGCCGTGAAGGCGGGCTAGCGGGAGGGCCGTACACCGGGGAGCTGTTTTTT
CDR3aa: CASSREGGLAGGPYTGELFF

v_gene: TRBV18
d_gene: NA
abundance: few
j_gene: TRBJ2-6
CDR3nt: TGTGCCAGCTCACCACCATCCGGGGCCAACGTCCTGACTTTC
CDR3aa: CASSPPSGANVLTF

v_gene: TRBV12-3/TRBV12-4
d_gene: TRBD2
abundance: few
j_gene: TRBJ2-7
CDR3nt: TGTGCCAGCAGTTGGCGGGAGTACAGTGGCAACGAGCAGTACTTC
CDR3aa: CASSWREYSGNEQYF

v_gene: TRBV23-1
d_gene: TRBD1
abundance: many
j_gene: TRBJ1-4
CDR3nt: TGCGCCAGCACCGCCGGGACAGATAATGAAAAACTGTTTTTT
CDR3aa: CASTAGTDNEKLFF

v_gene: TRBV18
d_gene: NA
abundance: many
j_gene: TRBJ1-5
CDR3nt: TGTGCCAGCTCACCTACCGGGACACGGCTTGGGCCCCAGCATTTT
CDR3aa: CASSPTGTRLGPQHF

v_gene: TRBV20-1
d_gene: TRBD1
abundance: few
j_gene: TRBJ2-5
CDR3nt: TGCAGTGCTAGAGTGGGCCCAGGACAGGGGCAAGAGACCCAGTACTTC
CDR3aa: CSARVGPGQGQETQYF

v_gene: TRBV6-1
d_gene: NA
abundance: NA
j_gene: TRBJ1-2
CDR3nt: TGTGCCAGCAGTGCACGGGAGACTAACTATGGCTACACCTTC
CDR3aa: CASSARETNYGYTF

v_gene: TRBV7-3
d_gene: NA
abundance: NA
j_gene: TRBJ2-2
CDR3nt: TGTGCCAGCAGTGAGGGTCCCTCGAACACCGGGGAGCTGTTTTTT
CDR3aa: CASSEGPSNTGELFF

v_gene: TRBV6-6
d_gene: TRBD2
abundance: many
j_gene: TRBJ2-1
CDR3nt: TGTGCCAGCAGTTATAGCGGGAGTACCAATGAGCAGTTCTTC
CDR3aa: CASSYSGSTNEQFF

v_gene: TRBV13
d_gene: NA
abundance: many
j_gene: TRBJ2-7
CDR3nt: TGTGCCAGCGGGCGGGCCTCCTACGAGCAGTACTTC
CDR3aa: CASGRASYEQYF

v_gene: TRBV18
d_gene: TRBD1
abundance: NA
j_gene: TRBJ1-2
CDR3nt: TGTGCCAGCTCACCGGGACAGGAGAACTATGGCTACACCTTC
CDR3aa: CASSPGQENYGYTF

v_gene: TRBV6-2/TRBV6-3
d_gene: NA
abundance: many
j_gene: TRBJ2-2
CDR3nt: TGTGCCAGCAGTTACACTTTTACCGGGGAGCTGTTTTTT
CDR3aa: CASSYTFTGELFF

v_gene: TRBV25-1
d_gene: TRBD2
abundance: many
j_gene: TRBJ2-1
CDR3nt: TGTGCCAGCAGACTAGCGGGAGGGCCTGTGCGGTTCTTC
CDR3aa: CASRLAGGPVRFF

v_gene: TRBV20-1
d_gene: NA
abundance: many
j_gene: TRBJ1-2
CDR3nt: TGCAGTGCCCCAGGACGGGCAGCCGGCGAGGACTATGGCTACACCTTC
CDR3aa: CSAPGRAAGEDYGYTF

v_gene: TRBV29-1
d_gene: NA
abundance: few
j_gene: TRBJ1-1
CDR3nt: TGCAGCGTTAGGGGGGGGAAGGGTGTGAACACTGAAGCTTTCTTT
CDR3aa: CSVRGGKGVNTEAFF

v_gene: TRBV12-3/TRBV12-4
d_gene: NA
abundance: few
j_gene: TRBJ2-6
CDR3nt: TGTGCCAGCAGTTTGACAGAGGCTGGGGCCAACGTCCTGACTTTC
CDR3aa: CASSLTEAGANVLTF

v_gene: TRBV4-3
d_gene: NA
abundance: NA
j_gene: TRBJ1-4
CDR3nt: TGCGCCAGCAGCCAAGTGCGGACAGTCGCTTGGAGGGAAAAACTGTTTTTT
CDR3aa: CASSQVRTVAWREKLFF

v_gene: TRBV20-1
d_gene: NA
abundance: NA
j_gene: TRBJ1-1
CDR3nt: TGCAGTGCTAGGCTGGGAACTGAAGCTTTCTTT
CDR3aa: CSARLGTEAFF

v_gene: TRBV5-1
d_gene: NA
abundance: many
j_gene: TRBJ2-5
CDR3nt: TGCGCCAGCAGTCAACGGACAGAAGAGACCCAGTACTTC
CDR3aa: CASSQRTEETQYF

v_gene: TRBV5-5
d_gene: NA
abundance: NA
j_gene: TRBJ2-2
CDR3nt: TGTGCCAGCAGCTTGGGACAGATGGTAGGCGGGGAGCTGTTTTTT
CDR3aa: CASSLGQMVGGELFF

v_gene: TRBV12-3/TRBV12-4
d_gene: NA
abundance: many
j_gene: TRBJ2-7
CDR3nt: TGTGCCAGCAGTACAAGAGCGGAACTGCAGTACTTC
CDR3aa: CASSTRAELQYF

v_gene: TRBV6-5
d_gene: TRBD2
abundance: few
j_gene: TRBJ2-3
CDR3nt: TGTGCCAGCAGTTACTCTGGGCTAGCGGGATCAGATACGCAGTATTTT
CDR3aa: CASSYSGLAGSDTQYF

v_gene: TRBV6-2/TRBV6-3
d_gene: TRBD2
abundance: NA
j_gene: TRBJ2-7
CDR3nt: TGTGCCAGCCAAACTAGCGGACCCTACGAGCAGTACTTC
CDR3aa: CASQTSGPYEQYF

v_gene: TRBV9
d_gene: TRBD2
abundance: NA
j_gene: TRBJ2-5
CDR3nt: TGTGCCAGCAGCGAAGGACTAGCGGGGCAAGAGACCCAGTACTTC
CDR3aa: CASSEGLAGQETQYF

v_gene: TRBV28
d_gene: NA
abundance: NA
j_gene: TRBJ2-7
CDR3nt: TGTGCCAGCAGTTTCCGCGAGTGGGGCTACGAGCAGTACTTC
CDR3aa: CASSFREWGYEQYF

v_gene: TRBV4-1
d_gene: NA
abundance: many
j_gene: TRBJ2-3
CDR3nt: TGCGCCAGCAGCCAAGCAGGGGAGGATACGCAGTATTTT
CDR3aa: CASSQAGEDTQYF

v_gene: TRBV6-2/TRBV6-3
d_gene: TRBD2
abundance: NA
j_gene: TRBJ2-1
CDR3nt: TGTGCCAGCAGCTACCTAGCGGGGAGCTATGGTGAGCAGTTCTTC
CDR3aa: CASSYLAGSYGEQFF

v_gene: TRBV6-1
d_gene: TRBD2
abundance: few
j_gene: TRBJ2-7
CDR3nt: TGTGCCAGCAGCCCCGGAGGGGCGGGGGAGTACGAGCAGTACTTC
CDR3aa: CASSPGGAGEYEQYF

v_gene: TRBV29-1
d_gene: TRBD2
abundance: NA
j_gene: TRBJ2-7
CDR3nt: TGCAGCGTTGCACTAGCGGATTACGAGCAGTACTTC
CDR3aa: CSVALADYEQYF

v_gene: TRBV6-2/TRBV6-3
d_gene: NA
abundance: many
j_gene: TRBJ2-7
CDR3nt: TGTGCCAGCTCCAGGGGCTACGAGCAGTACTTC
CDR3aa: CASSRGYEQYF

v_gene: TRBV25-1
d_gene: TRBD2
abundance: many
j_gene: TRBJ2-3
CDR3nt: TGTGCCAGCAGTGGGTTACCCGGGACTAGCGGCACAGATACGCAGTATTTT
CDR3aa: CASSGLPGTSGTDTQYF

v_gene: TRBV10-3
d_gene: TRBD1
abundance: many
j_gene: TRBJ1-6
CDR3nt: TGTGCCACGGGGGCGGGACAGACGAATTCACCCCTCCACTTT
CDR3aa: CATGAGQTNSPLHF

v_gene: TRBV6-5
d_gene: NA
abundance: few
j_gene: TRBJ1-2
CDR3nt: TGTGCCAGCAGTTACCGCGGACAGCCGGGCCGCGGCTACACCTTC
CDR3aa: CASSYRGQPGRGYTF

v_gene: TRBV29-1
d_gene: NA
abundance: few
j_gene: TRBJ2-1
CDR3nt: TGCAGCGCCGAGGGGGATAGCTCCTACAATGAGCAGTTCTTC
CDR3aa: CSAEGDSSYNEQFF

v_gene: TRBV27
d_gene: TRBD2
abundance: many
j_gene: TRBJ2-7
CDR3nt: TGTGCCAGCAGTCTGAAGGGACTAGCAGTAATGGGGGGTGGCTCCTACGAGCAGTACTTC
CDR3aa: CASSLKGLAVMGGGSYEQYF

v_gene: TRBV28
d_gene: NA
abundance: many
j_gene: TRBJ1-1
CDR3nt: TGTGCCAGCAGCCCCCTTGGGGGTTCCACTGAAGCTTTCTTT
CDR3aa: CASSPLGGSTEAFF

v_gene: TRBV5-8
d_gene: NA
abundance: many
j_gene: TRBJ2-7
CDR3nt: TGTGCCAGCAGCCCGTTAACGGGAGAGGGCGAGCAGTACTTC
CDR3aa: CASSPLTGEGEQYF

v_gene: TRBV28
d_gene: TRBD1
abundance: few
j_gene: TRBJ2-7
CDR3nt: TGTGCCAGCAGTTCACCGGGACAGGGTTACGAGCAGTACTTC
CDR3aa: CASSSPGQGYEQYF

v_gene: TRBV7-2
d_gene: NA
abundance: NA
j_gene: TRBJ2-5
CDR3nt: TGTGCCAGCAGCACCTCCCCCCTAGAGACCCAGTACTTC
CDR3aa: CASSTSPLETQYF

v_gene: TRBV5-5
d_gene: TRBD2
abundance: many
j_gene: TRBJ2-1
CDR3nt: TGTGCCAGCAGCTTGGGGACTAGCGGACTTCGCGAGCAGTTCTTC
CDR3aa: CASSLGTSGLREQFF

v_gene: TRBV6-5
d_gene: TRBD1
abundance: NA
j_gene: TRBJ1-2
CDR3nt: TGTGCCAGCAGTTACCAGGACAGGGGGCTTGGAGGCTACACCTTC
CDR3aa: CASSYQDRGLGGYTF

v_gene: TRBV4-1
d_gene: TRBD1
abundance: many
j_gene: TRBJ2-5
CDR3nt: TGCGCCAGCAGCCAAGTCCATCGACCGGGACAGGGTCAAGAGACCCAGTACTTC
CDR3aa: CASSQVHRPGQGQETQYF

v_gene: TRBV6-2/TRBV6-3
d_gene: TRBD2
abundance: few
j_gene: TRBJ2-2
CDR3nt: TGTGCCAGCAGCGGACTAGCTGAGACCGGGGAGCTGTTTTTT
CDR3aa: CASSGLAETGELFF

v_gene: TRBV20-1
d_gene: TRBD2
abundance: few
j_gene: TRBJ2-3
CDR3nt: TGCAGTGCTCAGGGACTAGCGGGAGGGCACGGCACAGATACGCAGTATTTT
CDR3aa: CSAQGLAGGHGTDTQYF

v_gene: TRBV9
d_gene: TRBD1
abundance: many
j_gene: TRBJ2-7
CDR3nt: TGTGCCAGCAGCATCAATATTGGACAGGGTTCATACGAGCAGTACTTC
CDR3aa: CASSINIGQGSYEQYF

v_gene: TRBV7-9
d_gene: NA
abundance: NA
j_gene: TRBJ2-6
CDR3nt: TGTGCCAGCAGCTTAGGACAGAACCCACGCTCTGGGGCCAACGTCCTGACTTTC
CDR3aa: CASSLGQNPRSGANVLTF

v_gene: TRBV28
d_gene: TRBD1
abundance: NA
j_gene: TRBJ2-2
CDR3nt: TGTGCCAGCAGTTTCTCACCGGGACAGGGTGCCGGGGAGCTGTTTTTT
CDR3aa: CASSFSPGQGAGELFF

v_gene: TRBV4-3
d_gene: NA
abundance: few
j_gene: TRBJ1-1
CDR3nt: TGCGCCAGCAGCCCAGGGAGGATGAACAAGGATTTGGCTTTCTTT
CDR3aa: CASSPGRMNKDLAFF

v_gene: TRBV7-9
d_gene: TRBD1
abundance: many
j_gene: TRBJ1-4
CDR3nt: TGTGCCAGCAGCCCCGACAGGGGTAATGAAAAACTGTTTTTT
CDR3aa: CASSPDRGNEKLFF

v_gene: TRBV20-1
d_gene: NA
abundance: many
j_gene: TRBJ2-3
CDR3nt: TGCAGTGCTAGGTCCACAGATACGCAGTATTTT
CDR3aa: CSARSTDTQYF

v_gene: TRBV27
d_gene: NA
abundance: few
j_gene: TRBJ2-7
CDR3nt: TGTGCCAGCAGTATTTCCAGGGAAAATCTCGAGCAGTACTTC
CDR3aa: CASSISRENLEQYF

v_gene: TRBV24-1
d_gene: NA
abundance: few
j_gene: TRBJ1-5
CDR3nt: TGTGCCACCAGTGTATCAGGGGCAGGACCCCAGCATTTT
CDR3aa: CATSVSGAGPQHF